The subject of this entry is one T cell receptor (beta chain). Its target is unknown. The study sequenced TCR beta in blood CD8+ and CD4+ T cells. This specimen comes from a study of CD8 T cells in Susac syndrome. cDNA came from about 0.5 to 1 ug RNA primed by random hexamers. Amplification of TCR beta CDR3 used immunoSEQ multiplex PCR across 54 Vbeta and 13 Jbeta. TCRdb redid the calling of the immunoSEQ multiplex PCR reads with MiXCR, one entry per CDR3 protein. The repertoire holds 90,000 to 150,000 distinct CDR3 sequences, with around 94% as singletons. The V gene's germline CDR1 is DFQATT and CDR2 SNEGSKA (reference sequence). The CDR3 has 11 residues. Trimming stripped 6 bases from V and 7 bases from J, with 13 bases between. Study-wide results and caveats: It was acknowledged by the study that relatively few individuals were included in its TCR sequencing and HLA analysis.

Sequencing used CD4+ T cells from PBMCs. V is TRBV20-1 and J is TRBJ2-7; D is ambiguous. The TCR originated in a human donor in good health. The CDR3 DNA is TGCAGTGCACAAATCCAAGGGGAGCAGTACTTC. Its protein is CSAQIQGEQYF.